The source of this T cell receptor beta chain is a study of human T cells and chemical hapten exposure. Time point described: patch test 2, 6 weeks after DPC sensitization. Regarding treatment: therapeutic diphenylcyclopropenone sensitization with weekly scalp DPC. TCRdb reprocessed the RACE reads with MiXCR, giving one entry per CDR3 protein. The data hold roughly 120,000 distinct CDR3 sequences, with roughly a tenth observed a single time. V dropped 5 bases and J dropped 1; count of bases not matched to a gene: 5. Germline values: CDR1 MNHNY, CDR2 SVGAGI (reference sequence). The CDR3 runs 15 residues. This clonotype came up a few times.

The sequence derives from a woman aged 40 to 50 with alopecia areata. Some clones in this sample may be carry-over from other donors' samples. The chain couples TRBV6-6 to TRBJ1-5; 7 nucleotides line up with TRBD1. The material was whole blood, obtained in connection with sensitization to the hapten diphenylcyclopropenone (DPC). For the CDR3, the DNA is TGTGCCAGCAGTATCAGGGGGGGGAGCAATCAGCCCCAGCATTTT. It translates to CASSIRGGSNQPQHF.